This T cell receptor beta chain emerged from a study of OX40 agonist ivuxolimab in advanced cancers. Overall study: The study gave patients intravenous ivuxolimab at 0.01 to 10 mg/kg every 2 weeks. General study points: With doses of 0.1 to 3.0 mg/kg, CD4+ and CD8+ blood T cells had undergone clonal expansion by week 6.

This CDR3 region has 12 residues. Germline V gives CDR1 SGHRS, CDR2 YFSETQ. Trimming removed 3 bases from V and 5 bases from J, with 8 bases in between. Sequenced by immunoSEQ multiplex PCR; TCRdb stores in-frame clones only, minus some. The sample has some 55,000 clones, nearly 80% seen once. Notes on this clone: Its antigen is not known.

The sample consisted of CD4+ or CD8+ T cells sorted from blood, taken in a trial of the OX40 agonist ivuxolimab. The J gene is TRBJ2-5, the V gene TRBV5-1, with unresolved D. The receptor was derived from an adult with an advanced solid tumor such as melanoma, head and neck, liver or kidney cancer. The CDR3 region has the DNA TGCGCCAGCAGCTGGGCCTCGGAGACCCAGTACTTC. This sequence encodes CASSWASETQYF.